Shown below are 25 T cell receptor beta chains from a single sample sequenced in a study of cytomegalovirus exposure and HLA in healthy donors. Repertoires were generated with immunoSEQ multiplex PCR, while TCRdb's copy carries only in-frame clones and drops some. The data contain roughly 240,000 clones, 80% to 90% of them seen just once; the ten biggest clones take up around 3%. Sequencing used PBMCs. The receptors shown here come from a man between 18 and 29 years old in good health and CMV-seronegative.

This clone turned up a few times. The chain carries TRBV5-1 and TRBJ1-1; TRBD1 matches at 7 bases. Germline CDR1 is SGHRS and CDR2 is YFSETQ. The trim removed 5 bases at V and 2 bases at J, leaving 6 bases unmatched. This CDR3 has 14 amino acids. The CDR3 nucleotides read TGCGCCAGCAGAAAGGGACAGACAAACACTGAAGCTTTCTTT. This translates into CASRKGQTNTEAFF.

CDR3 region: CASSVTVGGGYTF. In DNA, the CDR3 is TGTGCCAGCAGCGTTACGGTAGGAGGGGGCTACACCTTC. V usage is TRBV9 and J usage is TRBJ1-2; no reliable D call. Trimming took 2 bases from V and 8 from J, leaving 13 bases between them. Germline lookup yields CDR1 SGDLS and CDR2 YYNGEE. The CDR3 has 13 residues.

In regard to this clone: The same CDR3 is also encoded by other DNA sequences in this sample. The rearrangement joins TRBV14 to TRBJ1-6; no clear D gene. The CDR3 is made up of 15 amino acids. The germline V and J ends were trimmed by 1 base and 0 bases, with 4 bases remaining between them. Germline values: CDR1 SGHDN, CDR2 FVKESK. As DNA, the CDR3 is TGTGCCAGCAGCCAAGGGAGCTCCTATAATTCACCCCTCCACTTT. Translated, it gives CASSQGSSYNSPLHF.

The gene calls are TRBV7-6 and TRBJ2-5, with TRBD2 matching over 7 bases. Germline V gene sequence: CDR1 SGHVS, CDR2 FNYEAQ. The CDR3 loop spans 15 amino acids. Trimming cost V 3 bases and J 1 base; bases outside gene matches: 5. CDR3 DNA: TGTGCCAGCAGCTTGCTAGCGGACCCCCAAGAGACCCAGTACTTC. It specifies CASSLLADPQETQYF.

V usage is TRBV28 and J usage is TRBJ1-5; D is unresolved. This CDR3 region has 14 residues. The germline V and J ends were trimmed by 6 bases and 0 bases, with 9 bases remaining between them. CDR1 is MDHEN, CDR2 SYDVKM, per germline. CDR3 region: CASRGQVSNQPQHF. The CDR3, as DNA: TGTGCCAGCAGAGGCCAGGTTAGCAATCAGCCCCAGCATTTT. The whole variable domain, remainder taken from reference TRBV28 and TRBJ1-5, is DVKVTQSSRYLVKRTGEKVFLECVQDMDHENMFWYRQDPGLGLRLIYFSYDVKMKEKGDIPEGYSVSREKKERFSLILESASTNQTSMYLCASRGQVSNQPQHFGDGTRLSIL.

The V and J genes are TRBV7-2 and TRBJ2-1, with D uncertain. This CDR3 contains 15 residues. The V end lost 3 bases, the J end lost 6 bases, and 15 bases lay between the germline ends. CDR1 is SGHTA and CDR2 is FQGNSA in the germline V gene. The CDR3 DNA follows: TGTGCCAGCAGCTTCCCTCCTTACAGAAGCAATGAGCAGTTCTTC. It encodes CASSFPPYRSNEQFF.

V is TRBV29-1 and J is TRBJ2-2; 7 bases fit TRBD2. The trim removed 1 base at V and 5 bases at J, leaving 10 bases unmatched. Germline V gives CDR1 SQVTM, CDR2 ANQGSEA. The CDR3 has 16 amino acids. CDR3 amino acids: CSVEVDFPGGTGELFF. The CDR3 coding sequence is TGCAGCGTTGAAGTCGACTTCCCCGGGGGGACCGGGGAGCTGTTTTTT.

V usage is TRBV7-8 and J usage is TRBJ2-5; 7 nucleotides align to TRBD2. The length of the CDR3 is 12 residues. CDR1 and CDR2 from the germline V gene are SGHVS and FQNEAQ. V lost 1 base to trimming and J lost 13 bases; unmatched junction nucleotides: 6. CDR3 sequence reads: CASSLGWGGRYF. CDR3 coding DNA: TGTGCCAGCAGCTTAGGATGGGGAGGGAGGTACTTC.

The chain links TRBV19 to TRBJ2-7, with 8 nucleotides matching TRBD1. The CDR3 extends over 15 amino acids. Looked up from germline, CDR1 is LNHDA and CDR2 is SQIVND (reference sequence). V trimming: 3 bases; J trimming: 4 bases; junction bases outside the gene matches: 8. For the CDR3, the DNA is TGTGCCAGTAGTATGTCAGGACAGGGCGGGTACGAGCAGTACTTC. Translated: CASSMSGQGGYEQYF.

The rearrangement joins TRBV7-8 to TRBJ1-5, with 10 bases lining up with TRBD1. Germline CDR1 and CDR2: SGHVS and FQNEAQ. J lost 2 bases, V lost 3 bases, and 4 bases had no gene match. This CDR3 spans 16 amino acids. The CDR3 region is CASSFGTGARNQPQHF. The DNA of the CDR3 is TGTGCCAGCAGCTTCGGGACAGGGGCCCGCAATCAGCCCCAGCATTTT.

The rearrangement uses TRBV5-1 and TRBJ2-1; TRBD2 might be the D (5 bases). The V end was cut by 1 base, the J end by 0 bases, with 11 bases between. Germline V gene lookup returns CDR1 SGHRS and CDR2 YFSETQ. The CDR3 loop spans 16 amino acids. The CDR3 nucleotides are TGCGCCAGCAGCTTGACCACTAGGAGCTCCTACAATGAGCAGTTCTTC. Translation: CASSLTTRSSYNEQFF.

The chain couples TRBV7-8 to TRBJ2-5; 12 bases fit TRBD2. Per the germline V gene, CDR1 is SGHVS and CDR2 is FQNEAQ. The V segment lost 5 bases and the J segment 3 bases; nucleotides outside the gene matches: 13. This CDR3 contains 18 residues. CDR3 coding DNA: TGTGCCAGCAGCCCATCTCCCATACTAGCGGGAGGAAAAGAGACCCAGTACTTC. Amino acids: CASSPSPILAGGKETQYF.

V gene TRBV7-6 combines with J gene TRBJ2-2; TRBD2 aligns across 7 bases. V was pared by 4 bases and J by 4 bases, with 15 bases of the junction left unmatched. In germline, CDR1 is SGHVS, CDR2 FNYEAQ. The CDR3 contains 18 residues. CDR3 in amino acids: CASSYDVSLAVGTGELFF. In nucleotides, the CDR3 is TGTGCCAGCAGCTATGACGTCTCCCTAGCGGTGGGCACCGGGGAGCTGTTTTTT.

The chain combines TRBV19 with TRBJ2-7, with D hard to call. The CDR3 is made up of 13 amino acids. The ends were cut back, 1 base at V and 3 bases at J, with 7 bases in the middle. Germline CDR1 LNHDA, CDR2 SQIVND (reference sequence). The CDR3, as DNA: TGTGCCAGTAGTATAGGGCAGTTCTACGAGCAGTACTTC. Its protein is CASSIGQFYEQYF.

V is TRBV12-5 and J is TRBJ2-2; the D gene is possibly TRBD2 (7 bases). V lost 0 bases to trimming and J lost 4 bases, with 24 bases between them. The germline CDR1 and CDR2 sequences are LGHNT and FRNRAP. CDR3 size: 20 residues. The CDR3 here is CASGLVLGGAPLRFTGELFF. The CDR3, as DNA: TGTGCTAGTGGTTTGGTACTTGGGGGGGCGCCCCTTCGGTTCACCGGGGAGCTGTTTTTT.

The chain employs TRBV10-2 and TRBJ1-3; D is ambiguous. The CDR3 spans 13 residues. Trimming took 8 bases from V and 3 from J, leaving 11 bases between them. The germline V gene encodes CDR1 WSHSY and CDR2 SAAADI. In DNA form, the CDR3 reads TGCGCCAGCGCAGGTACTCTTGGAAACACCATATATTTT. Its translation: CASAGTLGNTIYF.

V gene TRBV28 combines with J gene TRBJ2-7; no definite D call. Trimming pared 5 bases from V and 8 bases from J, leaving 16 bases between. Per germline, CDR1 MDHEN and CDR2 SYDVKM. The length of the CDR3 is 13 residues. CDR3 in DNA: TGTGCCAGCAGTCTACGACTGCGTTTGCAGCAGTACTTC. This translates into CASSLRLRLQQYF.

This clone was counted many times. The chain combines TRBV7-9 with TRBJ1-2; D gene uncertain. CDR1 is SEHNR and CDR2 is FQNEAQ in the germline V gene (reference sequence). The CDR3 covers 9 residues. As DNA, the CDR3 is TGTGCAGCCGGGGTTGGCTACACCTTC. Amino acids: CAAGVGYTF. The whole variable domain, remainder taken from reference TRBV7-9 and TRBJ1-2, is DTGVSQNPRHKITKRGQNVTFRCDPISEHNRLYWYRQTLGQGPEFLTYFQNEAQLEKSRLLSDRFSAERPKGSFSTLEIQRTEQGDSAMYLCAAGVGYTFGSGTRLTVV.

There are many counts of this clone. CDR3 bases: TGTGCCAGCAGTGAAGGGACTAGCGGGGGGGAGAATGAGCAGTTCTTC. Its translation is CASSEGTSGGENEQFF. The chain employs TRBV6-4 and TRBJ2-1; 16 nucleotides agree with TRBD2. CDR1 is MRHNA and CDR2 is SNTAGT in the germline V gene. V gave up 3 bases and J gave up 7 bases; unmatched junction bases: 3. This CDR3 is built from 16 residues.

The chain links TRBV9 to TRBJ2-5; TRBD2 matches at 11 bases. The CDR3 has 16 residues. Germline CDR1 and CDR2: SGDLS and YYNGEE. The V segment lost 0 bases and the J segment 5 bases; nucleotides outside the gene matches: 6. The CDR3 reads CASSVGSASGGETQYF. The CDR3 region has the DNA TGTGCCAGCAGCGTAGGGTCGGCTAGCGGGGGGGAGACCCAGTACTTC.

A single count supports this clone. The CDR3 DNA follows: TGTGCCAGCAGCCCTCTGGGACGGCGGGGTGAGCAGTTCTTC. This gives the protein CASSPLGRRGEQFF. The chain joins TRBV7-9 to TRBJ2-1; D may be TRBD2 (6 bases). Germline V lookup: CDR1 SEHNR, CDR2 FQNEAQ (reference sequence). V was shortened by 5 bases and J by 9 bases, with 17 bases between the two germline ends. This CDR3 region has 14 residues.

The sample holds a few counts of this clone. The CDR3 nucleotides read TGTGCCAGCTCACCAGGGGCAGGGGACTATGGCTACACCTTC. Protein product: CASSPGAGDYGYTF. The J gene is TRBJ1-2, the V gene TRBV18; tentatively, D is TRBD1 (6 bases). V shed 2 bases and J shed 3 bases, with 10 bases lying between them. The CDR3 covers 14 residues. CDR1 and CDR2 (germline): KGHSH, LQKENI.

This clone was seen more than once but under ten times. The gene calls are TRBV19 and TRBJ2-6; no firm D call. Trimming cost V 4 bases and J 0 bases, with 4 bases left between them. The CDR3 covers 14 residues. Germline CDR1 reads LNHDA; CDR2 reads SQIVND (reference sequence). The CDR3 DNA is TGTGCCAGTAGTACAATCTCTGGGGCCAACGTCCTGACTTTC. This sequence encodes CASSTISGANVLTF. Filled out from reference TRBV19 and TRBJ2-6, the complete variable domain reads DGGITQSPKYLFRKEGQNVTLSCEQNLNHDAMYWYRQDPGQGLRLIYYSQIVNDFQKGDIAEGYSVSREKKESFPLTVTSAQKNPTAFYLCASSTISGANVLTFGAGSRLTVL.

This rearrangement joins TRBV5-6 to TRBJ2-1, with unresolved D. The V gene lost 0 bases and the J gene lost 0 bases, with 7 bases spanning the gap. From germline, CDR1 is SGHDT and CDR2 YYEEEE. The length of the CDR3 is 15 residues. The CDR3 bases are TGTGCCAGCAGCTTGGTGTTTAGCTCCTACAATGAGCAGTTCTTC. Protein: CASSLVFSSYNEQFF.

This clone was counted a single time. V is TRBV30 and J is TRBJ2-1, with TRBD2 as a possible D gene (6 bases). Trimming cost V 0 bases and J 8 bases, with 14 bases left between them. Germline CDR1 GTSNPN, CDR2 SVGIG (reference sequence). The CDR3 extends over 14 amino acids. CDR3 residues: CAWSVYREIDEQFF. DNA of the CDR3: TGTGCCTGGAGTGTGTATCGGGAGATCGATGAGCAGTTCTTC.